The present T cell receptor (beta chain) was sequenced within a study of cytomegalovirus exposure and HLA in healthy donors. This clone appeared once. As yet, its antigen is unknown. Whole-study findings and limits: Researchers had no immune exposure information except CMV serostatus available. The authors later linked a missense DCLRE1C variant to TCR beta V- and J-gene trimming.

There are 16 residues in the CDR3. The junction had 5 bases not matched to a gene; V was cut back by 2 bases and J by 1 base. The germline gives CDR1 ENHRY, CDR2 SYGVKD. Researchers ran the PCR with 60 Vbeta and 13 Jbeta primers. The repertoire was sequenced with immunoSEQ multiplex PCR; TCRdb's copy has only in-frame clones and lacks some. The data contain fewer than 150,000 clones, roughly 79% of them seen just once; the ten biggest clones take up less than 4%. Though nominally healthy at sampling, donors likely had unrecorded immune exposures. This chain links TRBV10-3 with TRBJ2-3; 8 bases line up with TRBD1. The origin of this receptor is a man between 25 and 39 years old in good health and CMV-seronegative. Material: PBMCs. CDR3 residues: CAISEVQGAGTDTQYF. CDR3 in DNA: TGTGCCATCAGTGAGGTTCAGGGGGCCGGCACAGATACGCAGTATTTT.